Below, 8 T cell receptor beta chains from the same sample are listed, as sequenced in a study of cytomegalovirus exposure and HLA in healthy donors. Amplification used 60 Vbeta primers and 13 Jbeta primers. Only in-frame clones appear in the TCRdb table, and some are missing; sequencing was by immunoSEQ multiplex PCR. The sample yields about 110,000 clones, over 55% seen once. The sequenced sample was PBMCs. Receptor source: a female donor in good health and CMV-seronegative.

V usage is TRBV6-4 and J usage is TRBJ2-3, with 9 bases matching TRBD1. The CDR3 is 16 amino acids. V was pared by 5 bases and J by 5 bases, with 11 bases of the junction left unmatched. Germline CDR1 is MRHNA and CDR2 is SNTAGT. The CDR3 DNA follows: TGTGCCAGCAGTCGAACAGGGGGCGATGGGGGAGATACGCAGTATTTT. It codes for CASSRTGGDGGDTQYF.

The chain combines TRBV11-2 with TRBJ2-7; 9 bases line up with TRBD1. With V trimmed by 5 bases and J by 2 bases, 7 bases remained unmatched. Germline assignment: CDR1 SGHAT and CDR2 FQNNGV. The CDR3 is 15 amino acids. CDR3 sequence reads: CASSPDRGSPYEQYF. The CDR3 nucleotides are TGTGCCAGCAGCCCGGACAGGGGCTCTCCCTACGAGCAGTACTTC. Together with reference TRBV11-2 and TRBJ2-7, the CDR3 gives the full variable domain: EAGVAQSPRYKIIEKRQSVAFWCNPISGHATLYWYQQILGQGPKLLIQFQNNGVVDDSQLPKDRFSAERLKGVDSTLKIQPAKLEDSAVYLCASSPDRGSPYEQYFGPGTRLTVT.

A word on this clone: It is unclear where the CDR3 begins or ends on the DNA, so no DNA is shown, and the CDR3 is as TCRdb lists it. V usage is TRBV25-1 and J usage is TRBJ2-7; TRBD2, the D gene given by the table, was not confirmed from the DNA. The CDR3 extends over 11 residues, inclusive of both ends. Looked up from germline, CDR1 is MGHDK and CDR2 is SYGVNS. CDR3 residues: CASSTSSEQYF.

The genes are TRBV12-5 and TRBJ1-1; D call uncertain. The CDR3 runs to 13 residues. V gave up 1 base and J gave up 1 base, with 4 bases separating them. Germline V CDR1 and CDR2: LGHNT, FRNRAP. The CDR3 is CASGLAGNTEAFF. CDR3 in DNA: TGTGCTAGTGGTTTGGCCGGGAACACTGAAGCTTTCTTT.

The CDR3 DNA reads as TGCGCCAGCAGCTTGACTACCCAAGAGACCCAGTACTTC. It translates to CASSLTTQETQYF. The chain recombines TRBV5-1 with TRBJ2-5; D is unresolved. Trimming pared 1 base from V and 1 base from J, leaving 5 bases between. CDR1 and CDR2 (germline): SGHRS, YFSETQ. The CDR3 sequence is 13 residues long.

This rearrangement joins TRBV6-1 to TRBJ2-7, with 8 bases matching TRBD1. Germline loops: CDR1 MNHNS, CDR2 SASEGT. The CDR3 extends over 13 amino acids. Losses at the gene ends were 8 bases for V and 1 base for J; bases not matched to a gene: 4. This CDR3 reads CASGQGISYEQYF. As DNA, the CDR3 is TGTGCCAGCGGACAGGGTATATCCTACGAGCAGTACTTC.

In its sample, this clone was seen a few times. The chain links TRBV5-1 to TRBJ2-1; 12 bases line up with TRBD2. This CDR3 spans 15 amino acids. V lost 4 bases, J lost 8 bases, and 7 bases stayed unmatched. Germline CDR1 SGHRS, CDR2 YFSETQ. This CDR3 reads CASSPGLAGLDEQFF. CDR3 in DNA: TGCGCCAGCAGCCCAGGACTAGCGGGACTTGATGAGCAGTTCTTC.

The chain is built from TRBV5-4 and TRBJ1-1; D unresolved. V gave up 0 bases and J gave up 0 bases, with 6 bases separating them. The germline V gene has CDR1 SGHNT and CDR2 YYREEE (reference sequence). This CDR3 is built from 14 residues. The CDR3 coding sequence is TGTGCCAGCAGCTTGGAACAGATGAACACTGAAGCTTTCTTT. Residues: CASSLEQMNTEAFF.